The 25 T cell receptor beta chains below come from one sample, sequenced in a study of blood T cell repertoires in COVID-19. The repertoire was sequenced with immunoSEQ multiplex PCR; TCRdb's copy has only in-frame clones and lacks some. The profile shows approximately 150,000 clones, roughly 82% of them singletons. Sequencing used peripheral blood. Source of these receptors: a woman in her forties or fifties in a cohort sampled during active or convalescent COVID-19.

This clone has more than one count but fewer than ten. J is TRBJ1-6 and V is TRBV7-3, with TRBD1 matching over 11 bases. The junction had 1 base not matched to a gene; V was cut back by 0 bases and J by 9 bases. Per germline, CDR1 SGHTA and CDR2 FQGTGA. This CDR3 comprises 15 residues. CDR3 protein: CASSLTGQGGSPLHF. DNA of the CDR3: TGTGCCAGCAGCTTAACGGGACAGGGGGGTTCACCCCTCCACTTT.

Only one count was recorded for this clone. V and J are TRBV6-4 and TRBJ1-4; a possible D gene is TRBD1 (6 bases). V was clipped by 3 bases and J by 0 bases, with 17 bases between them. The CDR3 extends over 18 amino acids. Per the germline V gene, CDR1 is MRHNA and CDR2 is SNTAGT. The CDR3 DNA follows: TGTGCCAGCAGTGAGGGTCCGACAGGCGGATCAACTAATGAAAAACTGTTTTTT. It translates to CASSEGPTGGSTNEKLFF.

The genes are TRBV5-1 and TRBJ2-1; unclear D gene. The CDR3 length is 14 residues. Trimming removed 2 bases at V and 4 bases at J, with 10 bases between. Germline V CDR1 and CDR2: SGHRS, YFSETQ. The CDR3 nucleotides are TGCGCCAGCAGCTTAAGCGAGGCATACAATGAGCAGTTCTTC. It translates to CASSLSEAYNEQFF.

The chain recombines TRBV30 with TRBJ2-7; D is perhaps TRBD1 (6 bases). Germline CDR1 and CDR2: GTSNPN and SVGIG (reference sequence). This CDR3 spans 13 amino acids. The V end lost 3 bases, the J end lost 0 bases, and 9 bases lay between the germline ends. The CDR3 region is CAWSRQVSYEQYF. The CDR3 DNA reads TGTGCCTGGAGCCGACAGGTCTCCTACGAGCAGTACTTC.

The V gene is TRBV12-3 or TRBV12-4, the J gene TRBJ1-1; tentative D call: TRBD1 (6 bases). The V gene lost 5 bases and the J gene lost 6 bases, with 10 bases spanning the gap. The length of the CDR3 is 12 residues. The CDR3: CASSPYRAEAFF. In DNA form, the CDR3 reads TGTGCCAGCAGTCCATACAGGGCTGAAGCTTTCTTT.

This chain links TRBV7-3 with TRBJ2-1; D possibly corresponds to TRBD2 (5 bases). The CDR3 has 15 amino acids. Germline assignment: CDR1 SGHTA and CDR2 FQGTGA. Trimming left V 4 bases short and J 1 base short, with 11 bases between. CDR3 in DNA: TGTGCCAGCAGCTCTTCCTCGGGGTCCTACAATGAGCAGTTCTTC. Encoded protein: CASSSSSGSYNEQFF.

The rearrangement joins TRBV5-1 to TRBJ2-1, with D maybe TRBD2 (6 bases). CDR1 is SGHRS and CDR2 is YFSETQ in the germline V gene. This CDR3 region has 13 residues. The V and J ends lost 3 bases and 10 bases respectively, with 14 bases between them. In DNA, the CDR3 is TGCGCCAGCAGCTGGACTATCACGGAGGAGCAGTTCTTC. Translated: CASSWTITEEQFF. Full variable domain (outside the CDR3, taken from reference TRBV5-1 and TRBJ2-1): KAGVTQTPRYLIKTRGQQVTLSCSPISGHRSVSWYQQTPGQGLQFLFEYFSETQRNKGNFPGRFSGRQFSNSRSEMNVSTLELGDSALYLCASSWTITEEQFFGPGTRLTVL.

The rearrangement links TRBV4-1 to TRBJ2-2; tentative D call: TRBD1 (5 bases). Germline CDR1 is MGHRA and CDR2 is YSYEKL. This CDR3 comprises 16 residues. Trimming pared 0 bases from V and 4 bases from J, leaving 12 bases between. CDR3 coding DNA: TGCGCCAGCAGCCAAGACGCTGGGGCGTTCACCGGGGAGCTGTTTTTT. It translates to CASSQDAGAFTGELFF.

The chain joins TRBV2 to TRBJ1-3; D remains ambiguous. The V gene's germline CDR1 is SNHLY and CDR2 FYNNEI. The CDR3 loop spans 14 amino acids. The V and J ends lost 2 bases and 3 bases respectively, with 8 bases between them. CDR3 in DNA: TGTGCCAGCAGTGAACTGGGGAGTGGAAACACCATATATTTT. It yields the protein CASSELGSGNTIYF.

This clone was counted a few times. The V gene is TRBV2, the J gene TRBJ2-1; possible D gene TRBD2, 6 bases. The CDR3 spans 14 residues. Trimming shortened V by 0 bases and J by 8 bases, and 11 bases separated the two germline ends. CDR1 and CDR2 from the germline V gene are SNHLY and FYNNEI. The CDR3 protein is CASSEALGEDEQFF. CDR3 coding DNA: TGTGCCAGCAGTGAAGCGCTCGGGGAGGATGAGCAGTTCTTC.

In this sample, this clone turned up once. CDR3 nucleotides: TGTGCCTGGAGCCCGCAAGGACTAGTGGATGAGCAGTTCTTC. It specifies CAWSPQGLVDEQFF. The V and J genes are TRBV30 and TRBJ2-1, with 7 bases matching TRBD2. Trimming took 3 bases from V and 8 from J; bases not matched to a gene: 10. Germline CDR1 is GTSNPN and CDR2 is SVGIG (reference sequence). The CDR3 loop spans 14 amino acids.

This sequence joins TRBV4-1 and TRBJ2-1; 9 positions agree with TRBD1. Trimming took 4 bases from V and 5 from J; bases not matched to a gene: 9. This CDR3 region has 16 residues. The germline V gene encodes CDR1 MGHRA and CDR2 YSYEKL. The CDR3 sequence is CASSRRAGTGNNEQFF. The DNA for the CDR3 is TGCGCCAGCAGCCGAAGGGCCGGGACAGGGAACAATGAGCAGTTCTTC.

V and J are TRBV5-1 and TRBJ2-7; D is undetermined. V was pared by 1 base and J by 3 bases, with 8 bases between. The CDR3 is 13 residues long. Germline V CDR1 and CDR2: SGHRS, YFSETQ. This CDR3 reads CASSLSSYYEQYF. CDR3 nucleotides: TGCGCCAGCAGCTTGTCTTCCTACTACGAGCAGTACTTC.

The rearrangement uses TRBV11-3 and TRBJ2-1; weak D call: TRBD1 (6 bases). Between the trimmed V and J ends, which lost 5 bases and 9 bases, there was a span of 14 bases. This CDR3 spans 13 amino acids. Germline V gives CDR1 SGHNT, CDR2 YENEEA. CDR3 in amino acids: CASSPGQKGEQFF. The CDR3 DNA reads TGTGCCAGCAGCCCAGGACAGAAGGGTGAGCAGTTCTTC.

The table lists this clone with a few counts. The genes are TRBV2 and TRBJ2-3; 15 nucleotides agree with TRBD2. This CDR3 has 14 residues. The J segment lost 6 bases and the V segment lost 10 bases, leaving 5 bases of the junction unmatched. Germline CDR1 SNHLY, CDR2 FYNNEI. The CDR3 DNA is TGTGCCAAGGGACTAGCGGGGGGCCCGGATACGCAGTATTTT. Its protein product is CAKGLAGGPDTQYF.

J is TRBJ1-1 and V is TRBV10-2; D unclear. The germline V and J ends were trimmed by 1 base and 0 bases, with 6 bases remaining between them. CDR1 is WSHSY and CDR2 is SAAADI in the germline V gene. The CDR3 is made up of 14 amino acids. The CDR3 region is CASSEFPVNTEAFF. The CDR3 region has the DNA TGCGCCAGCAGTGAGTTTCCGGTGAACACTGAAGCTTTCTTT.

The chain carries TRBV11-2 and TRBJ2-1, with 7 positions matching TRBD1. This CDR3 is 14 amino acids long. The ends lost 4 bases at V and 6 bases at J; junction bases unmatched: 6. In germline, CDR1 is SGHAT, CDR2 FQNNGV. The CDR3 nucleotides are TGTGCCAGCAGCTCTCTGACAGGGCTCAATGAGCAGTTCTTC. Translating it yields CASSSLTGLNEQFF. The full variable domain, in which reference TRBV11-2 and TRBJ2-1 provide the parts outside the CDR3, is EAGVAQSPRYKIIEKRQSVAFWCNPISGHATLYWYQQILGQGPKLLIQFQNNGVVDDSQLPKDRFSAERLKGVDSTLKIQPAKLEDSAVYLCASSSLTGLNEQFFGPGTRLTVL.

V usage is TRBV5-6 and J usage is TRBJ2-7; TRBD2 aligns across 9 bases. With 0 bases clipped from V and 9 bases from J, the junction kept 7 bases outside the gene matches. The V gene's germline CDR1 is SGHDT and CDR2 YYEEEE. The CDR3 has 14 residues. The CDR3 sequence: CASSLASGGKVQYF. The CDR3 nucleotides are TGTGCCAGCAGCTTGGCGAGCGGGGGGAAGGTGCAGTACTTC.

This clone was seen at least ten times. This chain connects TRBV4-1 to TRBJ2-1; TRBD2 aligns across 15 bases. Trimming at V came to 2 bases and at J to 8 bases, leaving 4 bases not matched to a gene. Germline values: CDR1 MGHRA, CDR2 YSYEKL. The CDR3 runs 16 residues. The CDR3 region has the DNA TGCGCCAGCAGCCAAACGGGGACTAGCGGGGGGTATGAGCAGTTCTTC. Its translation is CASSQTGTSGGYEQFF.

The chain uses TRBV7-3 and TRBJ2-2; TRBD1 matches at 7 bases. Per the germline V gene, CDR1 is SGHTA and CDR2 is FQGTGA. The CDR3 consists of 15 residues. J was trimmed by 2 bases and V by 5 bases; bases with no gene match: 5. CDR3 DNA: TGTGCCAGCAGCGCGACAGGGCTTAACACCGGGGAGCTGTTTTTT. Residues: CASSATGLNTGELFF.

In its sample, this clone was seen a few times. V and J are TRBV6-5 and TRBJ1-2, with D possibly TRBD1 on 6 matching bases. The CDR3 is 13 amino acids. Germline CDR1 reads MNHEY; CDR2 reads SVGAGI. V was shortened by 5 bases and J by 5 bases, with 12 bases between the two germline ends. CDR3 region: CASSLQGGYGYTF. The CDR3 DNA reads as TGTGCCAGCAGTCTACAGGGTGGATATGGCTACACCTTC.

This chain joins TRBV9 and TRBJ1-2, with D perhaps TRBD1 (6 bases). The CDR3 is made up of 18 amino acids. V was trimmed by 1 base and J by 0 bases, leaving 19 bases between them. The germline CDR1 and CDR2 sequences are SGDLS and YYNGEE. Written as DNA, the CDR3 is TGTGCCAGCAGCGTAAGGGGGAGGGCGGACCCTGCTAACTATGGCTACACCTTC. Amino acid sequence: CASSVRGRADPANYGYTF.

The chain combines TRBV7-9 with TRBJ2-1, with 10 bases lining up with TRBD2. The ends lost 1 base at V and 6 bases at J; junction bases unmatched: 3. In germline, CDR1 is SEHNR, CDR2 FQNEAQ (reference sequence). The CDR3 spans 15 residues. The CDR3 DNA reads TGTGCCAGCAGCTTAGGGAGCGGGGGGGTCAATGAGCAGTTCTTC. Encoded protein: CASSLGSGGVNEQFF.

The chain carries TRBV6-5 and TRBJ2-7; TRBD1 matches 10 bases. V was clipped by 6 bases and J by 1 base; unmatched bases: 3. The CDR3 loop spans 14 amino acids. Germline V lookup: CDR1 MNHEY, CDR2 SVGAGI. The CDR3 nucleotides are TGTGCCAGCAGACGGGGACAGGGGTCCTACGAGCAGTACTTC. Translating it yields CASRRGQGSYEQYF.

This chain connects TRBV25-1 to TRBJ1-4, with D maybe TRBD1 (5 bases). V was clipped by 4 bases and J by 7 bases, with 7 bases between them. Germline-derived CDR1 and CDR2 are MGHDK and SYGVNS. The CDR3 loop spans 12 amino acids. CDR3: CASSGRGEKLFF. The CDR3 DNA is TGTGCCAGCAGTGGGAGGGGTGAAAAACTGTTTTTT.